The entry below describes one T cell receptor (beta chain). Its target is not known. Vbeta (60) and Jbeta (13) primers were used in the PCR. The data were produced by immunoSEQ multiplex PCR, yet TCRdb's version contains in-frame clones alone and is incomplete. Of about 130,000 clones in the sample, 17% were seen once. These data are taken from a study of cytomegalovirus exposure and HLA in healthy donors. Study results and limitations: As a later analysis showed, a missense DCLRE1C variant was linked to trimming of TCR beta V- and J-genes. Apparent HLA restriction characterized most CMV-associated TCR beta chains in a later analysis. Follow-up analysis found HLA locus-dependent TCR association rates, highest for DRB1 and lowest for HLA-C. Reportedly, fewer N-insertions than the approximately 700-donor mean appeared in an Asian-associated ancestry cluster in a later analysis.

The CDR3 spans 15 residues. CDR1 is SGHRS and CDR2 is YFSETQ in the germline V gene. Trimming pared 6 bases from V and 6 bases from J, leaving 22 bases between. J is TRBJ2-7 and V is TRBV5-1, with D maybe TRBD1 (6 bases). The material sequenced was PBMCs. The TCR sequence derives from a female donor in good health and CMV-seropositive. CDR3 nucleotides: TGCGCCAGCAACTTAGGGTTGGGGGCGAATGTCGAGCAGTACTTC. It is translated as CASNLGLGANVEQYF. The variable domain in full, completed from reference TRBV5-1 and TRBJ2-7, reads KAGVTQTPRYLIKTRGQQVTLSCSPISGHRSVSWYQQTPGQGLQFLFEYFSETQRNKGNFPGRFSGRQFSNSRSEMNVSTLELGDSALYLCASNLGLGANVEQYFGPGTRLTVT.